This TCR beta chain was documented in a study of shared clonotypes between healthy human individuals. Looking at the study overall: Every donor yielded three CD4 naive, three CD4 memory, two CD8 naive and one CD8 memory plate. Regarding the study as a whole: The study generally estimated greater richness for naive than memory subsets.

Donors had no recently reported acute infections or vaccinations and were HIV-negative. The CD4+ fraction was divided into a CD45RA+ naive subset and a CD45RA-negative memory subset. Turning to this clone: Its antigen is as yet unknown.

The protocol was immunoSEQ multiplex PCR, while the TCRdb copy is restricted to in-frame clones and leaves out a portion. The sample includes roughly 1.4 million clones, approximately 98.5% of them seen just once. This CDR3 region has 14 residues. Trimming removed 1 base from V and 0 bases from J, with 7 bases in between. Germline CDR1 is SGHTA and CDR2 is FQGNSA. The chain is built from TRBV7-2 and TRBJ2-7; TRBD1 is a possible D gene (5 bases). The origin of this receptor is a man aged 25-45 years in good health. Sequencing input: naive CD4+ T cells sorted from blood. Subset in this sample: CD45RA+ positively selected. The CDR3, as DNA: TGTGCCAGCAGCTTAGACAGGTCCTCCTACGAGCAGTACTTC. This codes for CASSLDRSSYEQYF.